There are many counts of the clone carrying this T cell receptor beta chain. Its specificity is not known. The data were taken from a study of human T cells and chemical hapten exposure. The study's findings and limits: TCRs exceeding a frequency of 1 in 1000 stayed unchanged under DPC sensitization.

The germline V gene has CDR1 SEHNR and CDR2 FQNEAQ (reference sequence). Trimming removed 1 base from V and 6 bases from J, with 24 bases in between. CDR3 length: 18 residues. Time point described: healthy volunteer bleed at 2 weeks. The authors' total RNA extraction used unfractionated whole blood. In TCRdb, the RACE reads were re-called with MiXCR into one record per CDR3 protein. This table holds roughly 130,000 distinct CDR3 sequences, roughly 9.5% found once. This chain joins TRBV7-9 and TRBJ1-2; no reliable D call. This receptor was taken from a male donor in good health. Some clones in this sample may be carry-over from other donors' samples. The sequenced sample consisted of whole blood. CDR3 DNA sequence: TGTGCCAGCAGCTTAGTAGGGTTTCGGTTAACCGTCTCCGATGGCTACACCTTC. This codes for CASSLVGFRLTVSDGYTF.